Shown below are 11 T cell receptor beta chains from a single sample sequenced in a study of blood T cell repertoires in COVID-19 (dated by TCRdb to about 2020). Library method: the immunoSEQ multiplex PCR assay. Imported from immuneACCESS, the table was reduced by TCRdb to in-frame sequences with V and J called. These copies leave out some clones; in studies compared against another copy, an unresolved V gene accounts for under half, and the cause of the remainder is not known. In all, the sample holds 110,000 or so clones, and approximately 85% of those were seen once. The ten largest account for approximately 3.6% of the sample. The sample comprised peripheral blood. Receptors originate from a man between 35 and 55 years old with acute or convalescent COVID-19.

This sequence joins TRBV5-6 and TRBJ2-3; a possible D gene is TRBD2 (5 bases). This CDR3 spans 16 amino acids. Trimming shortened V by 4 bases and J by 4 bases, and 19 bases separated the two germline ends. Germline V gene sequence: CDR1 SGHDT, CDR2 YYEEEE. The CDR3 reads CASSPTLGGKADTQYF. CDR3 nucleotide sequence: TGTGCCAGCAGCCCTACACTAGGCGGTAAAGCAGATACGCAGTATTTT.

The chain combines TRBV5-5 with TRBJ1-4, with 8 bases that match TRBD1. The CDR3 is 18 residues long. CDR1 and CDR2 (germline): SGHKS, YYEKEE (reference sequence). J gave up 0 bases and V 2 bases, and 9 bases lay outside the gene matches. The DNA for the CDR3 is TGTGCCAGCAGCTTTCCACCGGGACAGGCATCAACTAATGAAAAACTGTTTTTT. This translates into CASSFPPGQASTNEKLFF.

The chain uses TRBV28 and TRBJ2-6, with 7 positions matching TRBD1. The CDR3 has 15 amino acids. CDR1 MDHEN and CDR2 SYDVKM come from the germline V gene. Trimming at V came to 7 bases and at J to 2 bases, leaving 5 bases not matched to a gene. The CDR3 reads CASKLDRAGANVLTF. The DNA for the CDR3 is TGTGCCAGCAAGCTAGACAGGGCTGGGGCCAACGTCCTGACTTTC. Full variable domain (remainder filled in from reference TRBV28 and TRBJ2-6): DVKVTQSSRYLVKRTGEKVFLECVQDMDHENMFWYRQDPGLGLRLIYFSYDVKMKEKGDIPEGYSVSREKKERFSLILESASTNQTSMYLCASKLDRAGANVLTFGAGSRLTVL.

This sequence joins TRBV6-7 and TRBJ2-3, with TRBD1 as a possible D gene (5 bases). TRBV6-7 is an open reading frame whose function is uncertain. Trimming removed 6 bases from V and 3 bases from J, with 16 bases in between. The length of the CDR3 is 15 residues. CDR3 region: CASSSPGIRTDTQYF. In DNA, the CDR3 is TGTGCCAGCAGCTCCCCAGGGATTCGGACAGATACGCAGTATTTT.

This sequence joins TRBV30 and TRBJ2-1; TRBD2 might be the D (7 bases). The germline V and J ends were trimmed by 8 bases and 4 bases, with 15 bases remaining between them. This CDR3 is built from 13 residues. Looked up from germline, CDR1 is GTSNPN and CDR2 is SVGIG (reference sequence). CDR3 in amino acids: CAARRGAYNEQFF. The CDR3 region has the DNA TGTGCCGCGCGACGGGGGGCTTACAATGAGCAGTTCTTC. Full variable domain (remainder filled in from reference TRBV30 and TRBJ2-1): SQTIHQWPATLVQPVGSPLSLECTVEGTSNPNLYWYRQAAGRGLQLLFYSVGIGQISSEVPQNLSASRPQDRQFILSSKKLLLSDSGFYLCAARRGAYNEQFFGPGTRLTVL.

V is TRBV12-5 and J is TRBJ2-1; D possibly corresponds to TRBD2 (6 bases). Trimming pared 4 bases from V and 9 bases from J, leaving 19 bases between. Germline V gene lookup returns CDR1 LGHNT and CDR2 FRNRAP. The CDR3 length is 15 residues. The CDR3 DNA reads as TGTGCTAGTGGTTCCACGGGGGTACTTCTCGGTGAGCAGTTCTTC. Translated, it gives CASGSTGVLLGEQFF.

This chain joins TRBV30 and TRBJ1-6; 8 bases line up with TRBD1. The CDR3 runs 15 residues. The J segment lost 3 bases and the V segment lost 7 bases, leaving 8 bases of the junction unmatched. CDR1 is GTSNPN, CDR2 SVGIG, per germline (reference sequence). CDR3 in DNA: TGTGCCTTCCGGGACAGGAGAGTCTATAATTCACCCCTCCACTTT. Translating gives CAFRDRRVYNSPLHF.

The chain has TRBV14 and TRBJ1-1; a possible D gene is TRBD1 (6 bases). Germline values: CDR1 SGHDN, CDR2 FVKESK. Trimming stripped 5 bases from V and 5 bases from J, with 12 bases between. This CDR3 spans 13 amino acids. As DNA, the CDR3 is TGTGCCAGCAGCACAGGGTTTATAACTGAAGCTTTCTTT. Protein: CASSTGFITEAFF.

CDR3 in amino acids: CASSLLTGTYEQYF. In nucleotides, the CDR3 is TGTGCCAGCAGCCTACTGACAGGAACCTACGAGCAGTACTTC. The genes are TRBV5-6 and TRBJ2-7, with TRBD1 as a possible D gene (6 bases). The CDR3 contains 14 residues. The V gene lost 4 bases and the J gene lost 2 bases, with 13 bases spanning the gap. Germline values: CDR1 SGHDT, CDR2 YYEEEE. Drawing the rest from reference TRBV5-6 and TRBJ2-7, the complete variable domain is DAGVTQSPTHLIKTRGQQVTLRCSPKSGHDTVSWYQQALGQGPQFIFQYYEEEERQRGNFPDRFSGHQFPNYSSELNVNALLLGDSALYLCASSLLTGTYEQYFGPGTRLTVT.

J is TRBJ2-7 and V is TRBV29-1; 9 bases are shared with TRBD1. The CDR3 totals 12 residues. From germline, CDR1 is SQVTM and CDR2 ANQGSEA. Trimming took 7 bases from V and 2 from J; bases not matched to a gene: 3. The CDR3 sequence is CSAWTGAYEQYF. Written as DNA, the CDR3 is TGCAGCGCTTGGACAGGGGCCTACGAGCAGTACTTC.

The DNA of the CDR3 is TGCGCCAGCAGCCAAGAGAGGACAACCAACTATGGCTACACCTTC. Protein: CASSQERTTNYGYTF. The genes are TRBV4-3 and TRBJ1-2; D is perhaps TRBD1 (5 bases). Germline CDR1 LGHNA, CDR2 YSLEER. CDR3 length: 15 amino acids. V lost 0 bases and J lost 2, with 10 bases in between.